These 28 T cell receptor beta chains originate from one sample sequenced in a study of T cell clones after liver transplantation (dated by TCRdb to about 2019). The time point label here, explained by the study, means: pre-transplant. Libraries were made using the immunoSEQ multiplex PCR assay. TCRdb took this table from immuneACCESS and kept in-frame rearrangements with V and J called. Such tables lack part of the clones; where checked against another copy, unresolved V genes explain under half of the gap, and the rest is unexplained. The sample profile shows 85,000 to 130,000 clones; around 86% of them were found once. The ten largest clones add up to over 0.75% of the sample. The material sequenced was CD4+ T cells from blood, taken before liver transplant. These receptor sequences come from a human donor who received a liver transplant.

This sequence joins TRBV9 and TRBJ1-2; D may be TRBD1 (6 bases). Germline assignment: CDR1 SGDLS and CDR2 YYNGEE. The length of the CDR3 is 17 residues. The germline V and J ends were trimmed by 3 bases and 1 base, with 19 bases remaining between them. The CDR3 loop is CASSGRVLDRHNYGYTF. The CDR3 region has the DNA TGTGCCAGCAGCGGCCGGGTATTGGACAGACATAACTATGGCTACACCTTC.

DNA of the CDR3: TGTGCCAGCAGCCAAGATCCCCGGGATACGCAGTATTTT. Translation: CASSQDPRDTQYF. The chain recombines TRBV4-2 with TRBJ2-3, with D unresolved. The CDR3 is 13 amino acids. Germline V gene lookup returns CDR1 LGHNA and CDR2 YNFKEQ. Deletions cut 0 bases from V and 6 bases from J, with 7 bases between.

The V call is TRBV6-6, the J call TRBJ1-5; TRBD1 might be the D (5 bases). This CDR3 has 16 residues. The V and J ends lost 4 bases and 3 bases respectively, with 16 bases between them. CDR1 and CDR2 (germline): MNHNY, SVGAGI (reference sequence). Written as DNA, the CDR3 is TGTGCCAGCAGTTCAAGACAGACTCAGTTCAATCAGCCCCAGCATTTT. Its translation: CASSSRQTQFNQPQHF.

The V call is TRBV6-5, the J call TRBJ1-5; 7 bases line up with TRBD1. CDR1 MNHEY and CDR2 SVGAGI come from the germline V gene. This CDR3 spans 15 amino acids. The V segment lost 7 bases and the J segment 3 bases; nucleotides outside the gene matches: 9. This CDR3 reads CASNSGGQLNQPQHF. The DNA of the CDR3 is TGTGCCAGCAATTCCGGGGGACAGCTCAATCAGCCCCAGCATTTT.

This clone was picked up one time. The rearrangement links TRBV7-9 to TRBJ2-7; no firm D call. This CDR3 region has 13 residues. With 0 bases removed from V and 5 bases from J, the gap between germline ends came to 8 bases. Per germline, CDR1 SEHNR and CDR2 FQNEAQ (reference sequence). CDR3 region: CASSLARWHEQYF. As DNA, the CDR3 is TGTGCCAGCAGCTTAGCCCGGTGGCACGAGCAGTACTTC.

The rearrangement links TRBV6-1 to TRBJ2-5; TRBD2 might be the D (6 bases). The J call is uncertain, as TRBJ2-7 better fits the DNA end. The CDR3 extends over 14 amino acids. CDR1 is MNHNS, CDR2 SASEGT, per germline. The CDR3 region is CASRHDGGSYEQYF. As DNA, the CDR3 is TGTGCCAGCAGGCATGATGGGGGGTCCTACGAGCAGTACTTC.

V is TRBV10-3 and J is TRBJ2-7; 9 bases are shared with TRBD1. Germline V gene sequence: CDR1 ENHRY, CDR2 SYGVKD. J gave up 3 bases and V 5 bases, and 5 bases lay outside the gene matches. This CDR3 is 14 amino acids long. This CDR3 is CAISPGQGYYEQYF. In DNA, the CDR3 is TGTGCCATCAGTCCGGGACAGGGATACTACGAGCAGTACTTC.

In nucleotides, the CDR3 is TGTGCCTGGAGTGTTTTCTCTATTGACTACACCTTC. Its protein is CAWSVFSIDYTF. The V gene is TRBV30, the J gene TRBJ1-2; D gene ambiguous. Germline V gives CDR1 GTSNPN, CDR2 SVGIG (reference sequence). The CDR3 consists of 12 residues. The V end lost 0 bases, the J end lost 10 bases, and 12 bases lay between the germline ends.

This sequence joins TRBV25-1 and TRBJ1-5; no reliable D call. V gave up 3 bases and J gave up 1 base, with 7 bases separating them. CDR1 is MGHDK, CDR2 SYGVNS, per germline. This CDR3 is 14 amino acids long. The CDR3 spells CASSDVLSNQPQHF. CDR3 in DNA: TGTGCCAGCAGTGATGTATTGAGCAATCAGCCCCAGCATTTT. The whole variable domain, remainder taken from reference TRBV25-1 and TRBJ1-5, is EADIYQTPRYLVIGTGKKITLECSQTMGHDKMYWYQQDPGMELHLIHYSYGVNSTEKGDLSSESTVSRIRTEHFPLTLESARPSHTSQYLCASSDVLSNQPQHFGDGTRLSIL.

The chain joins TRBV6-1 to TRBJ1-1, with D possibly being TRBD1 (5 bases). In germline, CDR1 is MNHNS, CDR2 SASEGT. This CDR3 region has 14 residues. V lost 4 bases to trimming and J lost 1 base, with 10 bases between them. DNA of the CDR3: TGTGCCAGCAGTGTACTGGGGCCGAACACTGAAGCTTTCTTT. Amino acid sequence: CASSVLGPNTEAFF.

J is TRBJ2-1 and V is TRBV30, with D tentatively TRBD1 (6 bases). Trimming pared 5 bases from V and 7 bases from J, leaving 12 bases between. Germline V CDR1 and CDR2: GTSNPN, SVGIG (reference sequence). The CDR3 spans 12 residues. The CDR3 coding sequence is TGTGCCTGGGGGGACATTTGGAATGAGCAGTTCTTC. This gives the protein CAWGDIWNEQFF.

The CDR3 reads CASSLSTGSPQFF. CDR3 DNA: TGTGCCAGCAGCCTTAGCACCGGGAGTCCACAGTTCTTC. V is TRBV7-9 and J is TRBJ2-1; possibly TRBD2 for D (6 bases). The CDR3 covers 13 residues. Germline CDR1 and CDR2: SEHNR and FQNEAQ (reference sequence). V shed 5 bases and J shed 13 bases, with 18 bases lying between them.

The rearrangement joins TRBV19 to TRBJ1-2; 7 bases are a match to TRBD1. V dropped 4 bases and J dropped 4; count of bases not matched to a gene: 12. CDR1 LNHDA and CDR2 SQIVND come from the germline V gene (reference sequence). The CDR3 consists of 16 residues. CDR3 in amino acids: CASSTGRQGFSYGYTF. The CDR3 coding sequence is TGTGCCAGTAGTACCGGCAGACAGGGTTTCAGCTATGGCTACACCTTC.

This clone has at least ten counts. The gene calls are TRBV4-1 and TRBJ1-4; TRBD1 is a possible D gene (5 bases). The CDR3 spans 17 residues. Trimming shortened V by 0 bases and J by 4 bases, and 15 bases separated the two germline ends. Germline V lookup: CDR1 MGHRA, CDR2 YSYEKL. DNA for the CDR3: TGCGCCAGCAGCCAAGAGGTCCCTCAGGGAGGTAATGAAAAACTGTTTTTT. Its translation is CASSQEVPQGGNEKLFF.

The chain combines TRBV19 with TRBJ1-4; D is unresolved. The CDR3 extends over 15 amino acids. Trimming shortened V by 3 bases and J by 0 bases, and 8 bases separated the two germline ends. From germline, CDR1 is LNHDA and CDR2 SQIVND (reference sequence). The CDR3 DNA reads as TGTGCCAGTAGTATTGGGGTTGCAACTAATGAAAAACTGTTTTTT. Translating gives CASSIGVATNEKLFF.

The V and J genes are TRBV7-9 and TRBJ1-2, with 7 bases aligning to TRBD1. V was pared by 2 bases and J by 8 bases, with 5 bases of the junction left unmatched. The CDR3 runs 13 residues. Germline V gene sequence: CDR1 SEHNR, CDR2 FQNEAQ (reference sequence). CDR3 region: CASSLTTGKGYTF. CDR3 nucleotide sequence: TGTGCCAGCAGCTTAACGACAGGGAAAGGCTACACCTTC.

The chain combines TRBV9 with TRBJ1-1; TRBD1 might be the D (5 bases). The V end lost 4 bases, the J end lost 4 bases, and 17 bases lay between the germline ends. The CDR3 is 15 residues long. Germline CDR1 is SGDLS and CDR2 is YYNGEE. The CDR3 spells CASSYNPGEATEAFF. CDR3 nucleotides: TGTGCCAGCAGCTATAACCCGGGGGAGGCCACTGAAGCTTTCTTT.

This rearrangement joins TRBV5-1 to TRBJ1-1; the D gene is possibly TRBD1 (6 bases). The CDR3 contains 14 residues. CDR1 and CDR2 from the germline V gene are SGHRS and YFSETQ. The V end lost 4 bases, the J end lost 1 base, and 11 bases lay between the germline ends. The CDR3 DNA reads TGCGCCAGCAGCAGGACAGAAGCGAACACTGAAGCTTTCTTT. Protein product: CASSRTEANTEAFF.

The rearrangement links TRBV28 to TRBJ2-7, with D maybe TRBD2 (6 bases). V lost 6 bases to trimming and J lost 2 bases, with 11 bases between them. Looked up from germline, CDR1 is MDHEN and CDR2 is SYDVKM. The CDR3 totals 13 residues. The CDR3 coding sequence is TGTGCCAGCAGGCATAGCGGTACCTACGAGCAGTACTTC. As protein: CASRHSGTYEQYF.

On this clone: Other nucleotide sequences from this sample produce the same CDR3. DNA of the CDR3: TGTGCCAGCAGTGAGAGGGGGCAGAACACCGGGGAGCTGTTTTTT. It codes for CASSERGQNTGELFF. The genes are TRBV2 and TRBJ2-2, with 7 bases matching TRBD1. The CDR3 spans 15 residues. In germline, CDR1 is SNHLY, CDR2 FYNNEI. After removal of 3 bases from V and 1 base from J, the junction contained 2 bases not matched to a gene.

This clone was seen more than once but under ten times. The V call is TRBV19, the J call TRBJ2-7; 10 bases are a match to TRBD2. V gave up 10 bases and J gave up 2 bases; unmatched junction bases: 8. CDR3 length equals 14 residues. The V gene's germline CDR1 is LNHDA and CDR2 SQIVND (reference sequence). This chain's CDR3 is CATSGLAGAYEQYF. The DNA of the CDR3 is TGTGCCACCTCGGGGCTAGCGGGAGCCTACGAGCAGTACTTC.

This chain links TRBV9 with TRBJ2-2, with 16 bases aligning to TRBD2. The CDR3 extends over 19 amino acids. Germline trimming cut 2 bases from V and 2 bases from J; bases unmatched to any gene: 6. The germline CDR1 and CDR2 sequences are SGDLS and YYNGEE. CDR3 amino acids: CASSVGTSGRATNTGELFF. In DNA, the CDR3 is TGTGCCAGCAGCGTTGGGACTAGCGGGAGGGCAACCAACACCGGGGAGCTGTTTTTT.

This chain uses TRBV2 with TRBJ1-3, with unresolved D. Trimming left V 8 bases short and J 0 bases short, with 11 bases between. The CDR3 runs 14 residues. Per germline, CDR1 SNHLY and CDR2 FYNNEI. Here the CDR3 reads CASGPRSSGNTIYF. Written as DNA, the CDR3 is TGTGCCAGCGGCCCCCGGAGCTCTGGAAACACCATATATTTT.

This clone was seen once. The V call is TRBV19, the J call TRBJ1-4, with D tentatively TRBD1 (5 bases). Germline V lookup: CDR1 LNHDA, CDR2 SQIVND (reference sequence). V was cut by 6 bases and J by 4 bases, with 24 bases left in between. This CDR3 is built from 18 residues. CDR3 amino acids: CASSSSGTGRGGNEKLFF. CDR3 nucleotides: TGTGCCAGTAGCTCCTCCGGGACCGGACGGGGAGGTAATGAAAAACTGTTTTTT.

The chain couples TRBV5-8 to TRBJ2-5; a weak D match, TRBD2 (5 bases). Trimming left V 2 bases short and J 7 bases short, with 15 bases between. The CDR3 runs to 14 residues. The germline CDR1 and CDR2 sequences are SGHTS and YDEGEE. Written as DNA, the CDR3 is TGTGCCAGCAGCTTTTCCTTCCTAGGAGGGACCCAGTACTTC. It specifies CASSFSFLGGTQYF.

The genes are TRBV29-1 and TRBJ1-2; 12 positions agree with TRBD1. This CDR3 is 16 amino acids long. V was clipped by 8 bases and J by 3 bases; unmatched bases: 13. Germline CDR1 SQVTM, CDR2 ANQGSEA. The CDR3 bases are TGCAGCTCGAGGCCGGGACAGGGGGCGGGCGACTATGGCTACACCTTC. Encoded protein: CSSRPGQGAGDYGYTF.

V usage is TRBV4-2 and J usage is TRBJ2-1; D perhaps matches TRBD1 (7 bases). The CDR3 spans 16 residues. Trimming removed 7 bases at V and 0 bases at J, with 16 bases between. The germline CDR1 and CDR2 sequences are LGHNA and YNFKEQ. CDR3 amino acids: CASTGGTASSYNEQFF. CDR3 coding DNA: TGTGCCAGCACTGGGGGGACAGCGAGCTCCTACAATGAGCAGTTCTTC.

This clone came up a few times. This rearrangement joins TRBV5-1 to TRBJ2-1; 7 bases are a match to TRBD1. Germline V gene lookup returns CDR1 SGHRS and CDR2 YFSETQ. The ends lost 0 bases at V and 10 bases at J; junction bases unmatched: 10. The CDR3 loop spans 15 amino acids. The CDR3 reads CASSLGDRVSGEQFF. The CDR3 region has the DNA TGCGCCAGCAGCTTGGGAGACAGGGTTTCGGGGGAGCAGTTCTTC.